A single sample is the source of the 5 T cell receptor beta chains below, sequenced in a study of T-cell memory formation after mild COVID-19. TCRdb re-called the 5' RACE reads through MiXCR, storing one row per CDR3 protein. The sample contains 95,000 to 110,000 distinct CDR3 sequences, around an eighth of which appear only once. Sequencing was done on a sample of PBMCs or a T cell subset sorted from them (not recorded which). These receptors originate from a young man who had mild COVID-19 (a few samples of this study predate the infection). Cell type and time point are not known.

This clonotype was found a few times. The chain carries TRBV7-9 and TRBJ1-1; 7 bases match TRBD1. J gave up 3 bases and V 4 bases, and 5 bases lay outside the gene matches. The CDR3 has 14 amino acids. CDR1 is SEHNR, CDR2 FQNEAQ, per germline (reference sequence). The CDR3 region is CASSSWDSHTEAFF. The CDR3 nucleotides read TGTGCCAGCAGCTCGTGGGACAGTCACACTGAAGCTTTCTTT.

This clonotype came up a few times. The chain joins TRBV29-1 to TRBJ1-5, with 9 bases identical to TRBD1. This CDR3 contains 13 residues. With 5 bases clipped from V and 3 bases from J, the junction kept 2 bases outside the gene matches. Germline lookup yields CDR1 SQVTM and CDR2 ANQGSEA. The CDR3 DNA is TGCAGCGTTCGGACAGGGGTCAATCAGCCCCAGCATTTT. Protein sequence: CSVRTGVNQPQHF. The whole variable domain, remainder taken from reference TRBV29-1 and TRBJ1-5, is SAVISQKPSRDICQRGTSLTIQCQVDSQVTMMFWYRQQPGQSLTLIATANQGSEATYESGFVIDKFPISRPNLTFSTLTVSNMSPEDSSIYLCSVRTGVNQPQHFGDGTRLSIL.

V usage is TRBV9 and J usage is TRBJ2-1; perhaps TRBD2 as D (6 bases). The germline V gene encodes CDR1 SGDLS and CDR2 YYNGEE. This CDR3 region has 14 residues. V dropped 5 bases and J dropped 1 base, with 10 bases sitting between them. Written as DNA, the CDR3 is TGTGCCAGCAGTTTAGCGGAATCCTACAATGAGCAGTTCTTC. Translating it yields CASSLAESYNEQFF.

This clonotype was counted a few times. The chain has TRBV6-1 and TRBJ2-7; the match to TRBD1 covers 9 bases. CDR1 and CDR2 (germline): MNHNS, SASEGT. After removal of 6 bases from V and 0 bases from J, the junction contained 6 bases not matched to a gene. This CDR3 spans 15 amino acids. CDR3 residues: CASRIGTGPSYEQYF. The CDR3 DNA is TGTGCCAGCAGGATCGGGACAGGGCCCTCCTACGAGCAGTACTTC.

The table lists this clonotype with a few counts. The genes are TRBV5-4 and TRBJ1-1; possible D gene TRBD1, 5 bases. Germline V CDR1 and CDR2: SGHNT, YYREEE (reference sequence). This CDR3 has 15 amino acids. Deletions cut 0 bases from V and 4 bases from J, with 13 bases between. In nucleotides, the CDR3 is TGTGCCAGCAGCTTGGAGGGGCCTTCGGGCACTGAAGCTTTCTTT. Its protein is CASSLEGPSGTEAFF.